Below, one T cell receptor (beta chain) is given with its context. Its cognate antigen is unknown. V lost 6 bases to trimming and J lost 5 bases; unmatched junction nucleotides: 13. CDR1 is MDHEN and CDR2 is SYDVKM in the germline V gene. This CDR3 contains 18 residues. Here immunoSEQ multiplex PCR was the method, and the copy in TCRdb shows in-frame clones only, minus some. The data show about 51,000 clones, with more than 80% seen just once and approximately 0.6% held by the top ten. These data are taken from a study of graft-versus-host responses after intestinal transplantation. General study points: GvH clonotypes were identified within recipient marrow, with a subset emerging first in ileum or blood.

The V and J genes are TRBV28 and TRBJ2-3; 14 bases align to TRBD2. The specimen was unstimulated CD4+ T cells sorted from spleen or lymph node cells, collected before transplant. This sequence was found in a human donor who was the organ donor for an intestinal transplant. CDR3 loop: CASSRGRTSGRLGDTQYF. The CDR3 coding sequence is TGTGCCAGCAGCCGGGGGCGGACTAGCGGGAGGTTGGGAGATACGCAGTATTTT.